One sample yielded the 28 T cell receptor beta chains listed below, sequenced in a study of molecular identifiers for immune sequencing clone quantification. MiXCR, applied by TCRdb to the PCR reads, yields one record per CDR3 protein. The table lists about 640,000 distinct CDR3 sequences, 15% to 20% of them singletons, with roughly 0.83% in the top ten. The sample comprised naive CD8+ T cells from blood, with Jurkat cell RNA spiked in. Specified subset: FACS-sorted CD8+CD4-CCR7+CD45RA+ naive T cells. The receptors stem from a human donor in good health. Some libraries in this study had Jurkat cell RNA spiked in.

As concerns this clonotype: A much larger clone differs from this one at a single base, so this may be a read error. The V call is TRBV14, the J call TRBJ2-1; D tentatively fits TRBD1 or TRBD2 (5 bases each). The CDR3 is made up of 17 amino acids. Per germline, CDR1 SGHDN and CDR2 FVKESK. V was pared by 4 bases and J by 6 bases, with 22 bases between. CDR3 loop: CASSRSHGAPQCNEQFF. CDR3 in DNA: TGTGCCAGCAGCCGCTCCCACGGGGCCCCGCAGTGCAATGAGCAGTTCTTC.

This clonotype was seen ten or more times. The rearrangement uses TRBV4-3 and TRBJ2-4; no clear D gene. The CDR3 contains 16 residues. Germline V gene data show CDR1 as LGHNA and CDR2 as YSLEER. The V end was cut by 5 bases, the J end by 6 bases, with 20 bases between. CDR3 amino acids: CASSAQSRPLGNIQYF. As DNA, the CDR3 is TGCGCCAGCAGCGCTCAGTCCCGCCCGCTCGGAAACATTCAGTACTTC.

Remarks on this clonotype: A much bigger clone sits one base away, suggesting this may be a read error. This sequence joins TRBV21-1 and TRBJ1-2; whether TRBD1, the table's D call, matches the DNA was not checked. TRBV21-1 is given as a pseudogene. The CDR3 extends over 14 amino acids. The CDR3 region has the DNA TGTGCCAGCAGCCTTTCGGGACAGGGAGAAGGCTGCACCTTC. Its protein is CASSLSGQGEGCTF.

Points on this clonotype: Its ends do not fully match the called genes, so a read error is possible. The chain is built from TRBV6-2 or TRBV6-3 and TRBJ1-1; TRBD1 matches at 9 bases. This CDR3 region has 12 residues. Germline V CDR1 and CDR2: MNHEY, SVGEGT. The CDR3 coding sequence is TGTGCCGGCAGTTACGGGACAGGGGAAGCTTTCTTT. Translation: CAGSYGTGEAFF.

This clonotype was seen at least ten times. The rearrangement links TRBV12-3 or TRBV12-4 to TRBJ2-1; no clear D gene. V lost 3 bases, J lost 9 bases, and 3 bases lay in between. This CDR3 is built from 10 residues. CDR3 protein: CASSFSEQFF. CDR3 sequence (DNA): TGTGCCAGCAGTTTCAGTGAGCAGTTCTTC.

This clonotype showed up many times. The chain links TRBV6-5 to TRBJ2-7; a possible D gene is TRBD2 (6 bases). Trimming cost V 0 bases and J 1 base, with 7 bases left between them. This CDR3 comprises 14 residues. The germline V gene encodes CDR1 MNHEY and CDR2 SVGAGI. As DNA, the CDR3 is TGTGCCAGCAGTTACTCTGGGACTTCCTACGAGCAGTACTTC. Translated, it gives CASSYSGTSYEQYF.

This clonotype was seen many times. The chain employs TRBV4-1 and TRBJ2-7, with a tentative D call TRBD1 (5 bases). This CDR3 spans 14 amino acids. Germline V gives CDR1 MGHRA, CDR2 YSYEKL. The germline V and J ends were trimmed by 4 bases and 5 bases, with 15 bases remaining between them. The CDR3 loop reads CASSPTVLGDEQYF. CDR3 bases: TGCGCCAGCAGCCCAACAGTATTAGGGGACGAGCAGTACTTC.

This clonotype was recorded a few times. This rearrangement joins TRBV7-9 to TRBJ2-7; the D gene is possibly TRBD2 (6 bases). V was clipped by 8 bases and J by 2 bases, with 16 bases between them. The CDR3 sequence is 14 residues long. Germline assignment: CDR1 SEHNR and CDR2 FQNEAQ (reference sequence). The CDR3 nucleotides are TGTGCCAGCTCCCGCGGGGACTTACCCTACGAGCAGTACTTC. Its protein is CASSRGDLPYEQYF.

As for this clonotype: Being one base from a much bigger clone, this may be a read error. The chain joins TRBV27 to TRBJ1-3; D remains ambiguous. Looked up from germline, CDR1 is MNHEY and CDR2 is SMNVEV (reference sequence). The CDR3 length is 11 residues. Trimming pared 6 bases from V and 3 bases from J, leaving 3 bases between. The chain's CDR3 is CASRCGNTIYF. CDR3 coding DNA: TGTGCCAGCAGATGTGGAAACACCATATATTTT.

This clonotype was counted between two and nine times. The chain couples TRBV29-1 to TRBJ2-1; possibly TRBD1 or TRBD2 for D (5 bases each). The V gene's germline CDR1 is SQVTM and CDR2 ANQGSEA. The CDR3 totals 14 residues. V lost 1 base, J lost 3 bases, and 10 bases lay in between. Written as DNA, the CDR3 is TGCAGCGTTGAAGGGGACCCAGACTACAATGAGCAGTTCTTC. Encoded protein: CSVEGDPDYNEQFF.

In this sample, this clonotype turned up many times. The chain uses TRBV12-3 or TRBV12-4 and TRBJ1-1; no definite D call. With 10 bases removed from V and 1 base from J, the gap between germline ends came to 4 bases. The CDR3 covers 10 residues. In DNA form, the CDR3 reads TGTGCCACCAGGAACACTGAAGCTTTCTTT. Protein: CATRNTEAFF.

In this sample, this clonotype turned up many times. The chain's CDR3 is CARSLASRDRSNQPQHF. In DNA form, the CDR3 reads TGTGCCAGAAGCTTGGCCTCTAGGGACAGGAGCAATCAGCCCCAGCATTTT. V is TRBV5-3 and J is TRBJ1-5, with 8 bases fitting TRBD1. TRBV5-3 is known as an ORF, though its function is uncertain. CDR3 length: 17 residues. V gave up 0 bases and J gave up 1 base; unmatched junction bases: 6.

This clonotype was detected ten times or more. This chain joins TRBV15 and TRBJ2-5; 12 bases agree with TRBD1. Trimming cost V 4 bases and J 5 bases; bases outside gene matches: 8. CDR3 length: 16 amino acids. Germline CDR1 and CDR2: LNHNV and YYDKDF (reference sequence). The CDR3 protein is CATSNIGTGGLETQYF. The CDR3 DNA reads as TGTGCCACCAGCAATATTGGGACAGGGGGCTTGGAGACCCAGTACTTC.

This clonotype was detected many times. V usage is TRBV28 and J usage is TRBJ2-2; the D gene is possibly TRBD1 (6 bases). Germline lookup yields CDR1 MDHEN and CDR2 SYDVKM. V was trimmed by 3 bases and J by 3 bases, leaving 29 bases between them. The CDR3 contains 21 residues. In DNA, the CDR3 is TGTGCCAGCAGTTTTGGTGCCACAGGCGGGCAGGGGACCTTCGACACCGGGGAGCTGTTTTTT. It translates to CASSFGATGGQGTFDTGELFF.

About this clonotype: A much larger clone sits a single nucleotide away, making a read error possible. The V call is TRBV19, the J call TRBJ1-1; D unclear. The CDR3 spans 14 residues. The germline V gene encodes CDR1 LNHDA and CDR2 SQIVND (reference sequence). The CDR3 protein is CASSILGGLTEALF. The CDR3 DNA is TGTGCCAGTAGTATATTAGGAGGGTTGACTGAAGCTCTCTTT.

This sequence joins TRBV6-5 and TRBJ1-1; no definite D call. This CDR3 spans 13 amino acids. In germline, CDR1 is MNHEY, CDR2 SVGAGI. V shed 8 bases and J shed 0 bases, with 10 bases lying between them. The chain's CDR3 is CASGWDLNTEAFF. CDR3 sequence (DNA): TGTGCCAGCGGCTGGGATCTGAACACTGAAGCTTTCTTT.

This clonotype has a count of ten or more. V and J are TRBV10-2 and TRBJ1-3, with D unresolved. The CDR3 consists of 15 residues. Germline loops: CDR1 WSHSY, CDR2 SAAADI. V shed 2 bases and J shed 0 bases, with 8 bases lying between them. The CDR3 nucleotides are TGCGCCAGCAGTGAGGGTGGCAGCTCTGGAAACACCATATATTTT. This sequence encodes CASSEGGSSGNTIYF.

The chain carries TRBV20-1 and TRBJ2-7, with 10 nucleotides matching TRBD2. The CDR3 sequence is 15 residues long. Germline CDR1 DFQATT, CDR2 SNEGSKA (reference sequence). The V segment lost 6 bases and the J segment 2 bases; nucleotides outside the gene matches: 10. This CDR3 is CSAADLAGGPYEQYF. Written as DNA, the CDR3 is TGCAGTGCGGCAGACTTAGCGGGAGGCCCCTACGAGCAGTACTTC.

As for this clonotype: A much bigger clone sits one base away, suggesting this may be a read error. The chain is built from TRBV19 and TRBJ2-3; D gene uncertain. Between the trimmed V and J ends, which lost 6 bases and 1 base, there was a span of 23 bases. This CDR3 is 18 amino acids long. Germline CDR1 and CDR2: LNHDA and SQIVND (reference sequence). CDR3 loop: CASSHIGPRQTRTDTQYF. CDR3 sequence (DNA): TGTGCCAGTAGCCACATTGGCCCCCGGCAAACTCGCACAGATACGCAGTATTTT.

The chain has TRBV2 and TRBJ2-3, with D possibly matching TRBD1 (6 bases). The CDR3 runs 15 residues. Germline-derived CDR1 and CDR2 are SNHLY and FYNNEI. Trimming left V 1 base short and J 3 bases short, with 11 bases between. In nucleotides, the CDR3 is TGTGCCAGCAGTGAAGTGCAGGGGAAGACAGATACGCAGTATTTT. Protein: CASSEVQGKTDTQYF.

In this sample, this clonotype turned up many times. This rearrangement joins TRBV4-1 to TRBJ1-6; D is unresolved. Germline CDR1 reads MGHRA; CDR2 reads YSYEKL. The CDR3 runs to 14 residues. Trimming removed 3 bases at V and 8 bases at J, with 11 bases between. CDR3 DNA sequence: TGCGCCAGCAGCCATTCCGCAAAGGATTCACCCCTCCACTTT. Protein product: CASSHSAKDSPLHF.

This clonotype was recorded many times. The chain uses TRBV4-3 and TRBJ2-3; the D gene is possibly TRBD2 (6 bases). V was clipped by 5 bases and J by 4 bases, with 13 bases between them. The CDR3 has 14 amino acids. Germline V gene data show CDR1 as LGHNA and CDR2 as YSLEER. CDR3 in DNA: TGCGCCAGCAGCGACGGGGGAATAGCAGATACGCAGTATTTT. This translates into CASSDGGIADTQYF.

This clonotype showed up many times. V and J are TRBV11-2 and TRBJ2-2, with D possibly being TRBD1 (6 bases). The V end lost 0 bases, the J end lost 7 bases, and 12 bases lay between the germline ends. The CDR3 has 15 amino acids. Germline lookup yields CDR1 SGHAT and CDR2 FQNNGV. Here the CDR3 DNA reads TGTGCCAGCAGCTTAGATCGGACAGTTATCGGGGAGCTGTTTTTT. Amino acids: CASSLDRTVIGELFF.

The CDR3 nucleotides read TGTGCCAGCAGTGATTGGGACAGGGGCTACGAGCAGTACTTC. Translated, it gives CASSDWDRGYEQYF. This chain joins TRBV6-1 and TRBJ2-7; 10 bases are a match to TRBD1. Trimming at V came to 3 bases and at J to 3 bases, leaving 2 bases not matched to a gene. In germline, CDR1 is MNHNS, CDR2 SASEGT. This CDR3 has 14 residues.

With respect to this clonotype: One end of the junction does not line up with germline, which may come from a read error. This rearrangement joins TRBV6-5 to TRBJ2-1, with D possibly being TRBD2 (6 bases). Germline V lookup: CDR1 MNHEY, CDR2 SVGAGI. This CDR3 contains 14 residues. The CDR3 DNA reads as TGTGCCAGCACCTCCGTGTTAGCGGACAATGAGCAGCTCTTC. This gives the protein CASTSVLADNEQLF.

This clonotype was detected many times. J is TRBJ1-4 and V is TRBV28, with 10 bases identical to TRBD1. V was clipped by 6 bases and J by 8 bases; unmatched bases: 0. The CDR3 consists of 12 residues. CDR1 is MDHEN and CDR2 is SYDVKM in the germline V gene. The CDR3 loop reads CASRGQGEKLFF. Written as DNA, the CDR3 is TGTGCCAGCAGGGGACAGGGGGAAAAACTGTTTTTT.

This clonotype has a count of ten or more. The V gene is TRBV29-1, the J gene TRBJ2-3; TRBD2 agrees at 12 bases. This CDR3 region has 15 residues. Germline V CDR1 and CDR2: SQVTM, ANQGSEA. With 7 bases clipped from V and 4 bases from J, the junction kept 9 bases outside the gene matches. The CDR3 region is CSDGPSGGASDTQYF. For the CDR3, the DNA is TGCAGCGACGGCCCTAGCGGGGGGGCCTCAGATACGCAGTATTTT.

This clonotype showed up just a few times. J is TRBJ2-7 and V is TRBV11-2, with 7 bases aligning to TRBD1. Germline values: CDR1 SGHAT, CDR2 FQNNGV. J was trimmed by 0 bases and V by 5 bases; bases with no gene match: 7. The CDR3 extends over 15 amino acids. CDR3 nucleotides: TGTGCCAGCAGCGTGACAGGGACGAGCTCCTACGAGCAGTACTTC. Its translation: CASSVTGTSSYEQYF.